Included here is one TCR beta chain sequence, with context. This specimen belongs to a study of blood T cell repertoires in COVID-19. Overall study: Sample material is recorded as cDNA or gDNA derived from T cells, B-cell-depleted T cells, or PBMCs.

The V end lost 4 bases, the J end lost 4 bases, and 20 bases lay between the germline ends. Germline V gene lookup returns CDR1 SGHNT and CDR2 YYREEE (reference sequence). The CDR3 runs to 16 residues. Here immunoSEQ multiplex PCR was the method, and the copy in TCRdb shows in-frame clones only, minus some. The sample lists 120,000 to 150,000 clones; over 80% were seen once. This chain joins TRBV5-4 and TRBJ1-1, with TRBD1 as a possible D gene (6 bases). The sample taken for sequencing was peripheral blood. The source of this sequence is an elderly man with acute or convalescent COVID-19. CDR3 protein: CASSPIGGAMVTEAFF. DNA of the CDR3: TGTGCCAGCAGCCCAATCGGGGGGGCGATGGTCACTGAAGCTTTCTTT.